This T cell receptor beta chain was found in a study of control samples from healthy donors and cancer patients. Some clones are missing from TCRdb's copy, which holds only in-frame ones; the method was immunoSEQ multiplex PCR. The sample consists of approximately 110,000 clones, roughly 92% of them appearing once. CDR3 size: 18 residues. The rearrangement links TRBV12-2 to TRBJ2-2; the table gives TRBD1 as D, unverified against the DNA. TRBV12-2 is termed a pseudogene. The specimen sequenced was blood. This TCR was recovered from a woman between 18 and 29 years old in good health. In nucleotides, the CDR3 is TGTGCAAGTCGCTCCCACGACCATGTCAGGGTAAGTACCGGGGAGCTGTTTTTT. Translation gives CASRSHDHVRVSTGELFF.